The 20 T cell receptor beta chains in this list originate from one sample, sequenced in a study of control samples from healthy donors and cancer patients (dated by TCRdb to about 2020). Library generation was performed with the immunoSEQ multiplex PCR assay. TCRdb obtained this table from immuneACCESS and retained in-frame rearrangements with V and J assigned. These tables miss some clones; where compared with another copy, unresolved V genes account for less than half of the shortfall, and the remainder is unexplained. Within this sample are 250,000 to 300,000 clones, with about 80% of them counted one time only. Roughly 14% of the sample is in the top ten clones. The sample consisted of PBMCs. These TCRs come from a woman aged 55-69 years with lung cancer.

The rearrangement links TRBV5-1 to TRBJ1-1; D uncertain. Trimming took 0 bases from V and 3 from J, leaving 12 bases between them. The CDR3 sequence is 15 residues long. Germline V gene sequence: CDR1 SGHRS, CDR2 YFSETQ. The DNA of the CDR3 is TGCGCCAGCAGCTTGGCCAGTCGAAGGGACACTGAAGCTTTCTTT. It is translated as CASSLASRRDTEAFF.

The chain couples TRBV18 to TRBJ1-4, with a possible D match to TRBD1 (6 bases). Germline V lookup: CDR1 KGHSH, CDR2 LQKENI. V was cut by 5 bases and J by 3 bases, with 13 bases left in between. The CDR3 spans 15 residues. CDR3 loop: CASSFTGTSNEKLFF. As DNA, the CDR3 is TGTGCCAGCTCATTTACAGGGACCTCTAATGAAAAACTGTTTTTT.

Here the CDR3 reads CATSDSDRAITDTQYF. The CDR3 DNA reads as TGTGCCACCAGTGATTCCGACAGGGCGATCACAGATACGCAGTATTTT. The V and J genes are TRBV24-1 and TRBJ2-3, with 7 positions matching TRBD1. This CDR3 region has 16 residues. Losses at the gene ends were 2 bases for V and 2 bases for J; bases not matched to a gene: 6. In germline, CDR1 is KGHDR, CDR2 SFDVKD.

The chain couples TRBV27 to TRBJ2-7, with TRBD2 identical over 9 bases. Germline V gene lookup returns CDR1 MNHEY and CDR2 SMNVEV (reference sequence). The V and J ends lost 5 bases and 7 bases, in that order; junction bases with no gene match: 12. CDR3 length equals 15 residues. CDR3: CASSPPLAGTREQYF. In DNA form, the CDR3 reads TGTGCCAGCAGTCCGCCCCTAGCGGGGACTAGGGAGCAGTACTTC.

The V call is TRBV14, the J call TRBJ2-6, with 9 nucleotides matching TRBD1. The germline gives CDR1 SGHDN, CDR2 FVKESK. Losses at the gene ends were 5 bases for V and 4 bases for J; bases not matched to a gene: 6. The CDR3 is made up of 16 amino acids. CDR3 residues: CASSSQGARGANVLTF. The CDR3 nucleotides read TGTGCCAGCAGCTCACAGGGGGCGCGGGGGGCCAACGTCCTGACTTTC.

This chain links TRBV5-1 with TRBJ2-1; 13 positions agree with TRBD2. Germline values: CDR1 SGHRS, CDR2 YFSETQ. The CDR3 is made up of 16 amino acids. The V and J ends lost 3 bases and 7 bases, in that order; junction bases with no gene match: 7. CDR3 bases: TGCGCCAGCAGCTCGAGACTAGCGGGGGGACTAAATGAGCAGTTCTTC. Translated: CASSSRLAGGLNEQFF.

The rearrangement uses TRBV7-3 and TRBJ2-1, with D hard to call. This CDR3 has 14 residues. Germline CDR1 is SGHTA and CDR2 is FQGTGA. Trimming pared 6 bases from V and 6 bases from J, leaving 15 bases between. CDR3: CASSSPLPSNEQFF. In DNA, the CDR3 is TGTGCCAGCAGTTCACCATTACCTAGCAATGAGCAGTTCTTC.

The chain is built from TRBV19 and TRBJ1-1; TRBD1 matches at 7 bases. The CDR3 consists of 13 residues. The trim removed 5 bases at V and 5 bases at J, leaving 5 bases unmatched. Germline assignment: CDR1 LNHDA and CDR2 SQIVND (reference sequence). CDR3 in amino acids: CASSSTGFTEAFF. The CDR3 DNA reads as TGTGCCAGTAGTTCGACAGGGTTTACTGAAGCTTTCTTT.

The chain uses TRBV27 and TRBJ2-7, with 7 bases that match TRBD2. The CDR3 spans 15 residues. Germline CDR1 and CDR2: MNHEY and SMNVEV (reference sequence). V was pared by 5 bases and J by 2 bases, with 9 bases of the junction left unmatched. The CDR3 coding sequence is TGTGCCAGCAGTCCCGATCCGGGGGGAACCTACGAGCAGTACTTC. It is translated as CASSPDPGGTYEQYF.

This chain links TRBV7-3 with TRBJ2-2; tentatively, D is TRBD2 (6 bases). The CDR3 sequence is 14 residues long. Germline CDR1 and CDR2: SGHTA and FQGTGA. V was pared by 6 bases and J by 1 base, with 9 bases between. The CDR3 here is CASRKTRNTGELFF. In DNA, the CDR3 is TGTGCCAGCAGGAAGACTAGGAACACCGGGGAGCTGTTTTTT. Together with reference TRBV7-3 and TRBJ2-2, the CDR3 gives the full variable domain: GAGVSQTPSNKVTEKGKYVELRCDPISGHTALYWYRQSLGQGPEFLIYFQGTGAADDSGLPNDRFFAVRPEGSVSTLKIQRTERGDSAVYLCASRKTRNTGELFFGEGSRLTVL.

This clone occurred once. This chain joins TRBV5-1 and TRBJ2-5; 8 bases are shared with TRBD2. Trimming at V came to 3 bases and at J to 5 bases, leaving 9 bases not matched to a gene. CDR3 length: 15 amino acids. From germline, CDR1 is SGHRS and CDR2 YFSETQ. The CDR3 DNA follows: TGCGCCAGCAGCTCCCAGGGGAGCGGGAGTGAGACCCAGTACTTC. It encodes CASSSQGSGSETQYF.

This clone was detected only once. The J gene is TRBJ2-1, the V gene TRBV20-1; D is possibly TRBD1 (5 bases). The length of the CDR3 is 11 residues. CDR1 DFQATT and CDR2 SNEGSKA come from the germline V gene (reference sequence). The V end lost 4 bases, the J end lost 4 bases, and 5 bases lay between the germline ends. The CDR3 loop is CSATGYNEQFF. CDR3 coding DNA: TGCAGTGCTACAGGGTACAATGAGCAGTTCTTC.

The rearrangement joins TRBV5-5 to TRBJ1-4; TRBD1 matches 10 bases. From germline, CDR1 is SGHKS and CDR2 YYEKEE (reference sequence). With V trimmed by 3 bases and J by 6 bases, 8 bases remained unmatched. This CDR3 is built from 16 residues. The CDR3 bases are TGTGCCAGCAGCTATTCTCCCGGGACAGGGGATGAAAAACTGTTTTTT. It specifies CASSYSPGTGDEKLFF.

The chain carries TRBV7-8 and TRBJ2-5; D unclear. Germline V lookup: CDR1 SGHVS, CDR2 FQNEAQ. The CDR3 is 13 residues long. Trimming took 6 bases from V and 3 from J, leaving 11 bases between them. The CDR3, as DNA: TGTGCCAGCAGTTCCGACCCTAAAGAGACCCAGTACTTC. Protein sequence: CASSSDPKETQYF.

This clone is a singleton in its sample. This chain uses TRBV6-2 or TRBV6-3 with TRBJ2-2, with 8 bases identical to TRBD2. The CDR3 runs 19 residues. V lost 5 bases and J lost 5; bases outside the gene matches: 19. The germline CDR1 and CDR2 sequences are MNHEY and SVGEGT. The CDR3, as DNA: TGTGCCAGCAGTGCGCAGGGAAGCGGGAGCATCTTAGGTACCGGGGAGCTGTTTTTT. This encodes CASSAQGSGSILGTGELFF.

The chain recombines TRBV4-2 with TRBJ1-1; TRBD1 might be the D (5 bases). V lost 0 bases and J lost 11, with 22 bases in between. The CDR3 contains 16 residues. Per the germline V gene, CDR1 is LGHNA and CDR2 is YNFKEQ. CDR3 DNA: TGTGCCAGCAGCCAAGATACCACCGATGGGACCCCGGGGGCTTTCTTT. Encoded protein: CASSQDTTDGTPGAFF.

This chain joins TRBV5-1 and TRBJ2-2; 13 positions agree with TRBD2. The trim removed 5 bases at V and 8 bases at J, leaving 9 bases unmatched. The CDR3 totals 16 residues. Germline CDR1 and CDR2: SGHRS and YFSETQ. The CDR3 is CASSPPGLAGHGELFF. For the CDR3, the DNA is TGCGCCAGCAGTCCTCCGGGACTAGCGGGGCATGGGGAGCTGTTTTTT.

This clone appeared once. This CDR3 is CASSLLGQKDNEQFF. The DNA for the CDR3 is TGTGCCAGCAGTTTATTAGGGCAGAAAGACAATGAGCAGTTCTTC. The chain links TRBV28 to TRBJ2-1; no clear D. The CDR3 has 15 residues. The germline V and J ends were trimmed by 1 base and 5 bases, with 12 bases remaining between them. Germline lookup yields CDR1 MDHEN and CDR2 SYDVKM.

This chain joins TRBV6-5 and TRBJ1-2, with a tentative D call TRBD1 (5 bases). V lost 7 bases to trimming and J lost 4 bases, with 10 bases between them. Germline lookup yields CDR1 MNHEY and CDR2 SVGAGI. This CDR3 region has 12 residues. CDR3 bases: TGTGCCAGCACGACGGGGGTCTATGGCTACACCTTC. Translated, it gives CASTTGVYGYTF.

This clone was detected a few times. The chain recombines TRBV10-2 with TRBJ1-2; D remains unclear. The germline V and J ends were trimmed by 5 bases and 5 bases, with 12 bases remaining between them. Germline lookup yields CDR1 WSHSY and CDR2 SAAADI. CDR3 length: 13 amino acids. In DNA, the CDR3 is TGCGCCAGCAGTTCACGGTTGGGTTATGGCTACACCTTC. This encodes CASSSRLGYGYTF.